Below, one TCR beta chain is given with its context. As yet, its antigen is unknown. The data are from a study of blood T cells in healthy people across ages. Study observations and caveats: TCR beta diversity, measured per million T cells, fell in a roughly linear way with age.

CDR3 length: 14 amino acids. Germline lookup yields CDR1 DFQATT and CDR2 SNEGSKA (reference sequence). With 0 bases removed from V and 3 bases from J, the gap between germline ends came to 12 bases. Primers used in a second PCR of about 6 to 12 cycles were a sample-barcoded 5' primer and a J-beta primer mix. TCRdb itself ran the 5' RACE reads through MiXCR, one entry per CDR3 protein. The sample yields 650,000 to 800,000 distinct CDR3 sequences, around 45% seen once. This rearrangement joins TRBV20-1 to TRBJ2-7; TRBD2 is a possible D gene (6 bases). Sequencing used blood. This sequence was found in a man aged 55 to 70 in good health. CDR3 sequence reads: CSARDRESLYEQYF. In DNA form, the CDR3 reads TGCAGTGCTAGAGATCGGGAGAGCCTCTACGAGCAGTACTTC.